The rows below give T cell receptor beta chains drawn from one sample of a study of molecular identifiers for immune sequencing clone quantification. Each CDR3 protein gets one entry after TCRdb re-called the PCR reads with MiXCR. The sample yields about half a million distinct CDR3 sequences, about a fifth seen once. Sequenced: naive CD8+ T cells from blood, with Jurkat cell RNA spiked in. The receptor set was obtained from a human donor in good health. Some libraries in this study had Jurkat cell RNA spiked in. Each CDR3 is given with its conserved first and last residue. D genes are given only for firm matches. The size field is filled for only some rows; it gives once, few, many or a size class.

few TRBJ2-2 NA TRBV6-2/TRBV6-3 CASSYYSPGELFF TGTGCCAGCAGTTATTACAGCCCCGGGGAGCTGTTTTTT
few TRBJ2-7 NA TRBV28 CASSMGSYGQYF TGTGCCAGCAGCATGGGATCCTACGGGCAGTACTTC
NA TRBJ2-7 TRBD1 TRBV27 CASSIQRGLAYEQYF TGTGCCAGCAGTATTCAAAGGGGGCTGGCCTACGAGCAGTACTTC
NA TRBJ2-5 TRBD2 TRBV5-4 CASSPGLATQETQYF TGTGCCAGCAGCCCGGGACTAGCAACACAAGAGACCCAGTACTTC
few TRBJ2-7 NA TRBV5-1 CASSPHEGTTYEQYF TGCGCCAGCAGCCCCCATGAGGGGACCACCTACGAGCAGTACTTC
NA TRBJ2-1 TRBD2 TRBV12-3/TRBV12-4 CASRGTSGNEQFF TGTGCCAGCAGGGGGACTAGCGGCAATGAGCAGTTCTTC
few TRBJ1-6 TRBD1 TRBV27 CASSLLPGTGDSYNSPLHF TGTGCCAGCAGTTTACTCCCCGGGACAGGGGACTCCTATAATTCACCCCTCCACTTT
many TRBJ1-1 NA TRBV27 CASSLSRYTEAFF TGTGCCAGCAGTTTATCGCGGTACACTGAAGCTTTCTTT
many TRBJ2-5 TRBD1 TRBV5-1 CASSPGQGMQETQYF TGCGCCAGCAGCCCAGGACAGGGAATGCAAGAGACCCAGTACTTC
many TRBJ2-7 NA TRBV5-1 CASSLAQTYEQYF TGCGCCAGCAGCTTGGCACAGACATACGAGCAGTACTTC
NA TRBJ2-5 NA TRBV30 CAGWGEETQYF TGTGCCGGCTGGGGGGAAGAGACCCAGTACTTC
NA TRBJ2-7 TRBD2 TRBV15 CATSREGTSSYEQYF TGTGCCACCAGCAGAGAAGGGACTAGCTCCTACGAGCAGTACTTC
many TRBJ2-2 NA TRBV28 CASSFRATGELFF TGTGCCAGCAGTTTTCGGGCAACCGGGGAGCTGTTTTTT
many TRBJ1-2 NA TRBV30 CAWSGDFYGYTF TGTGCCTGGAGTGGAGATTTCTATGGCTACACCTTC
many TRBJ2-7 TRBD1 TRBV7-9 CASSLGGQGQAEQYF TGTGCCAGCAGCTTAGGAGGACAGGGGCAGGCCGAGCAGTACTTC
NA TRBJ2-2 TRBD1 TRBV11-2 CASSFLGQGAGELFF TGTGCCAGCAGCTTTCTCGGACAGGGGGCCGGGGAGCTGTTTTTT
many TRBJ2-3 TRBD2 TRBV28 CASSLFRAGGTDTQYF TGTGCCAGCAGTTTATTTAGAGCGGGAGGTACAGATACGCAGTATTTT
few TRBJ1-5 NA TRBV2 CASSRGQLYQPQHF TGTGCCAGCAGTCGAGGACAGTTATATCAGCCCCAGCATTTT
many TRBJ2-7 TRBD1 TRBV6-2/TRBV6-3 CASSYSSQGVEQYF TGTGCCAGCAGTTACTCGTCACAGGGGGTCGAGCAGTACTTC
NA TRBJ1-4 NA TRBV11-2 CASSLDRRGLDEKLFF TGTGCCAGCAGCTTAGATAGGCGGGGGCTAGATGAAAAACTGTTTTTT
many TRBJ2-4 NA TRBV5-6 CASSWGLGKNIQYF TGTGCCAGCAGCTGGGGACTGGGCAAAAACATTCAGTACTTC
many TRBJ2-5 NA TRBV28 CASSFVLEGETQYF TGTGCCAGCAGTTTTGTTCTGGAGGGAGAGACCCAGTACTTC
many TRBJ2-4 NA TRBV29-1 CSVEDLAAKNIQYF TGCAGCGTTGAAGATCTAGCGGCCAAAAACATTCAGTACTTC
NA TRBJ2-7 NA TRBV30 CAYSGGRTGREQYF TGTGCCTACTCGGGAGGGAGGACAGGTAGAGAGCAGTACTTC
NA TRBJ2-7 NA TRBV6-2/TRBV6-3 CASSYLRGHYEQYF TGTGCCAGCAGTTATCTGCGGGGCCACTACGAGCAGTACTTC
NA TRBJ2-3 NA TRBV19 CASSIGGGFLDTQYF TGTGCCAGTAGTATAGGCGGGGGCTTTTTAGATACGCAGTATTTT
NA TRBJ2-3 TRBD2 TRBV5-6 CASSLGSGRAVDTQYF TGTGCCAGCAGCTTGGGTAGCGGGAGGGCCGTAGATACGCAGTATTTT
NA TRBJ2-1 NA TRBV7-9 CASSSKLAEQFF TGTGCCAGCAGCTCGAAGTTGGCTGAGCAGTTCTTC
NA TRBJ2-1 NA TRBV12-3/TRBV12-4 CASRGTGLDEQFF TGTGCCAGCAGAGGAACGGGTTTGGATGAGCAGTTCTTC
many TRBJ1-2 NA TRBV27 CASSLDSKNYGYTF TGTGCCAGCAGCCTGGACAGTAAGAACTATGGCTACACCTTC
NA TRBJ2-7 NA TRBV4-3 CASSQGIGDEQHF TGCGCCAGCAGCCAAGGTATAGGAGACGAGCAGCACTTC
few TRBJ1-3 NA TRBV27 CASSPNRDSGNTIYF TGTGCCAGCAGTCCAAACCGGGATTCTGGAAACACCATATATTTT
NA TRBJ1-4 TRBD1 TRBV27 CASRIGTGRFEKLFF TGTGCCAGCCGAATCGGGACAGGGAGGTTTGAAAAACTGTTTTTT
NA TRBJ1-3 TRBD1 TRBV12-3/TRBV12-4 CASGGLGDSTYLAGNTIYF TGTGCCAGCGGCGGACTGGGGGACAGTACTTACTTAGCGGGAAACACCATATATTTT
few TRBJ1-5 NA TRBV27 CASSLSGLNSNQPQHF TGTGCCAGCAGTTTATCGGGACTGAATAGCAATCAGCCCCAGCATTTT
NA TRBJ2-7 TRBD1 TRBV2 CASSEGTGLIYEQYF TGTGCCAGCAGTGAAGGGACAGGGTTGATCTACGAGCAGTACTTC
many TRBJ2-7 NA TRBV29-1 CSVNGPVTYEQYF TGCAGCGTTAACGGGCCTGTCACCTACGAGCAGTACTTC
NA TRBJ2-1 TRBD2 TRBV11-2 CASSPGTSGAYNEQFF TGTGCCAGCAGCCCGGGGACTAGCGGAGCTTACAATGAGCAGTTCTTC
few TRBJ1-2 TRBD1 TRBV6-2/TRBV6-3 CASSFSTGHYGYTF TGTGCCAGCAGTTTTTCGACAGGGCACTATGGCTACACCTTC
many TRBJ1-5 NA TRBV6-2/TRBV6-3 CASSYSIGENQPQHF TGTGCCAGCAGTTACTCGATCGGGGAGAATCAGCCCCAGCATTTT
NA TRBJ2-5 TRBD2 TRBV19 CASSILAGVGGKETQYF TGTGCCAGTAGTATCCTAGCGGGAGTTGGGGGAAAAGAGACCCAGTACTTC
NA TRBJ1-5 NA TRBV6-2/TRBV6-3 CASRRGVNYSNQPQHF TGTGCCAGCAGACGGGGTGTTAACTATAGCAATCAGCCCCAGCATTTT
few TRBJ2-7 TRBD1 TRBV6-1 CASRTGQGSSYEQYF TGTGCCAGCAGGACGGGACAGGGAAGCTCCTACGAGCAGTACTTC
many TRBJ2-1 NA TRBV7-6 CASSPRTGSYNEQFF TGTGCCAGCAGCCCAAGGACGGGTTCTTACAATGAGCAGTTCTTC
many TRBJ1-1 TRBD1 TRBV7-2 CASSTIDRALF TGTGCCAGCAGCACGATTGACAGGGCCCTCTTT
NA TRBJ2-1 NA TRBV6-6 CATGVDSRSQFF TGTGCCACGGGAGTTGATAGTCGGTCTCAGTTCTTC
NA TRBJ2-1 NA TRBV24-1 CATSEPGWYNEQFF TGTGCCACCAGTGAGCCAGGGTGGTATAATGAGCAGTTCTTC
NA TRBJ2-7 NA TRBV6-2/TRBV6-3 CASSSGRQGSYEQYF TGTGCCAGCAGTTCCGGACGGCAGGGGTCCTACGAGCAGTACTTC
NA TRBJ1-4 NA TRBV20-1 CSARVPEEPNEKLFF TGCAGTGCTAGAGTTCCAGAGGAGCCTAATGAAAAACTGTTTTTT
few TRBJ2-5 TRBD2 TRBV27 CASSLSRGGRQETQYF TGTGCCAGCAGTTTATCTCGCGGGGGAAGGCAAGAGACCCAGTACTTC
many TRBJ2-3 TRBD2 TRBV7-9 CASIYGVQRGFSIQYF TGTGCCAGCATCTACGGTGTTCAGCGGGGGTTCTCTATCCAGTATTTT
many TRBJ2-7 TRBD1 TRBV7-8 CASSQGQGTSYEQYF TGTGCCAGCAGCCAGGGACAGGGCACCTCTTACGAGCAGTACTTC
few TRBJ2-1 NA TRBV7-6 CASRPDPGSNNEQFF TGTGCCAGCAGACCCGACCCGGGGAGTAACAATGAGCAGTTCTTC
many TRBJ1-1 TRBD1 TRBV4-3 CASSQDGGGGSTEAFF TGCGCCAGCAGCCAAGACGGAGGAGGGGGCAGCACTGAAGCTTTCTTT
few TRBJ2-3 TRBD2 TRBV3-1 CASSPPSGGLVDTQYF TGTGCCAGCAGCCCGCCTAGCGGGGGGTTGGTAGATACGCAGTATTTT
NA TRBJ2-5 TRBD2 TRBV7-2 CASGGLAEETQYF TGTGCCAGCGGGGGACTAGCGGAAGAGACCCAGTACTTC
NA TRBJ2-5 NA TRBV21-1 CASSIGSQETRYF TGTGCCAGCAGCATTGGTTCCCAAGAGACCCGGTACTTC
many TRBJ2-2 NA TRBV2 CASSDRVETGELFF TGTGCCAGCAGTGACAGGGTGGAGACCGGGGAGCTGTTTTTT